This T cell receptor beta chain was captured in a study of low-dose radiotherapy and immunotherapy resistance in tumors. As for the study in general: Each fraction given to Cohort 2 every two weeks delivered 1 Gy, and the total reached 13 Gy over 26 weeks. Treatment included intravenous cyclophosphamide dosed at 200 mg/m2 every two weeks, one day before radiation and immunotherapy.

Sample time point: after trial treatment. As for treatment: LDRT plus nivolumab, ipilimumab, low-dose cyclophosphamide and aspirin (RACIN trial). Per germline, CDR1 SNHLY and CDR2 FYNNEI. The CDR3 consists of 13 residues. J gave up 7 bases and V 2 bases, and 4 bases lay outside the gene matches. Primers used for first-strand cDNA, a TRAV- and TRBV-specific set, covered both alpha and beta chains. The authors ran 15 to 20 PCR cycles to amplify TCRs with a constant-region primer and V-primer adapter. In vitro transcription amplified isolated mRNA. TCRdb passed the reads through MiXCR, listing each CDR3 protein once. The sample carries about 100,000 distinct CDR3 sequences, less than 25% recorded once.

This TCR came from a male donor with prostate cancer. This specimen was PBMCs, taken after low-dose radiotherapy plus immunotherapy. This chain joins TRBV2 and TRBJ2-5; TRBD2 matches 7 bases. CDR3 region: CASSELRGWTQYF. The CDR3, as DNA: TGTGCCAGCAGTGAACTGCGGGGGTGGACCCAGTACTTC. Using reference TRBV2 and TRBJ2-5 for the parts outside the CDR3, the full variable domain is EPEVTQTPSHQVTQMGQEVILRCVPISNHLYFYWYRQILGQKVEFLVSFYNNEISEKSEIFDDQFSVERPDGSNFTLKIRSTKLEDSAMYFCASSELRGWTQYFGPGTRLLVL.